These 24 T cell receptor beta chains came from one sample sequenced in a study of blood T cells in healthy people across ages. PCR was performed a second time for about 7 to 12 cycles using a sample-barcoded 5' primer and a J-beta primer mix. TCRdb reprocessed the 5' RACE reads with MiXCR, giving one entry per CDR3 protein. The sample has some 860,000 distinct CDR3 sequences; approximately 53% are singletons. The source material was blood. Receptors were obtained from a man aged 40-49 years in good health.

This clonotype was found a few times. V is TRBV5-1 and J is TRBJ2-5; a possible D gene is TRBD1 (6 bases). The J call may not be correct, given that the DNA end is closer to TRBJ2-7. The V gene's germline CDR1 is SGHRS and CDR2 YFSETQ. The CDR3 runs to 15 residues. CDR3 sequence (DNA): TGCGCCAGCAGCTTGTCGGGACAAGTAGGATACGAGCAGTACTTC. Residues: CASSLSGQVGYEQYF.

CDR3 residues: CSVEDPRNGWETQYF. DNA of the CDR3: TGCAGCGTTGAAGATCCCCGAAACGGGTGGGAGACCCAGTACTTC. This rearrangement joins TRBV29-1 to TRBJ2-5; D uncertain. The CDR3 covers 15 residues. Germline loops: CDR1 SQVTM, CDR2 ANQGSEA. V lost 0 bases and J 5 bases, leaving 16 bases between the germline ends.

The rearrangement links TRBV20-1 to TRBJ2-7; D is unclear. This CDR3 is built from 14 residues. CDR1 and CDR2 from the germline V gene are DFQATT and SNEGSKA (reference sequence). Between the trimmed V and J ends, which lost 4 bases and 0 bases, there was a span of 13 bases. DNA of the CDR3: TGCAGTGCTAATATTAGGTCCCGCTCCTACGAGCAGTACTTC. Translation: CSANIRSRSYEQYF.

This sequence joins TRBV3-1 and TRBJ2-1; 8 nucleotides line up with TRBD2. V dropped 5 bases and J dropped 7; count of bases not matched to a gene: 13. The CDR3 is made up of 16 amino acids. Germline V gene sequence: CDR1 LGHDT, CDR2 YNNKEL (reference sequence). The CDR3 loop is CASSATSDPDRNEQFF. CDR3 DNA sequence: TGTGCCAGCAGCGCGACTAGCGACCCAGATCGGAATGAGCAGTTCTTC.

V is TRBV4-1 and J is TRBJ2-1, with 9 positions matching TRBD2. This CDR3 region has 16 residues. The germline V gene encodes CDR1 MGHRA and CDR2 YSYEKL. The junction had 12 bases not matched to a gene; V was cut back by 4 bases and J by 8 bases. The CDR3 DNA reads TGCGCCAGCAGCCGTTTTGGCGGGGGGGGGTTATATGAGCAGTTCTTC. Translated: CASSRFGGGGLYEQFF.

The gene calls are TRBV6-5 and TRBJ2-4; D might be TRBD1 (6 bases). The J call may be wrong; the DNA end is better matched by TRBJ2-7. Germline assignment: CDR1 MNHEY and CDR2 SVGAGI. This CDR3 has 16 amino acids. The CDR3 region has the DNA TGTGCCAGCAGTTACAGCTGGGCAGGGGACACCTACGAGCAGTACTTC. Its protein product is CASSYSWAGDTYEQYF.

This chain connects TRBV3-1 to TRBJ1-2, with D unclear. The CDR3 has 15 residues. The germline gives CDR1 LGHDT, CDR2 YNNKEL (reference sequence). V was trimmed by 1 base and J by 5 bases, leaving 14 bases between them. CDR3: CASSQGTIEVYGYTF. The CDR3 nucleotides are TGTGCCAGCAGCCAAGGGACCATCGAAGTGTATGGCTACACCTTC.

The V and J genes are TRBV12-3 or TRBV12-4 and TRBJ2-3; D unclear. V shed 4 bases and J shed 4 bases, with 6 bases lying between them. This CDR3 has 12 amino acids. The CDR3 DNA reads as TGTGCCAGCAGTTCAACTGCAGATACGCAGTATTTT. Translated, it gives CASSSTADTQYF.

V usage is TRBV5-1 and J usage is TRBJ2-1, with 11 bases lining up with TRBD2. Germline V gives CDR1 SGHRS, CDR2 YFSETQ. The CDR3 is made up of 16 amino acids. After removal of 5 bases from V and 5 bases from J, the junction contained 9 bases not matched to a gene. This CDR3 is CASRLLAGGRDNEQFF. CDR3 sequence (DNA): TGCGCCAGCAGGTTGCTAGCGGGAGGACGAGACAATGAGCAGTTCTTC.

This sequence joins TRBV11-2 and TRBJ2-4, with TRBD1 matching 12 bases. V was clipped by 5 bases and J by 0 bases; unmatched bases: 5. The CDR3 extends over 17 amino acids. Looked up from germline, CDR1 is SGHAT and CDR2 is FQNNGV. This CDR3 reads CASSAGTGGLAKNIQYF. The CDR3, as DNA: TGTGCCAGCAGCGCCGGGACAGGGGGCCTAGCCAAAAACATTCAGTACTTC.

The genes are TRBV24-1 and TRBJ2-5; D ambiguous. Germline assignment: CDR1 KGHDR and CDR2 SFDVKD. There are 12 residues in the CDR3. With 6 bases removed from V and 3 bases from J, the gap between germline ends came to 7 bases. This CDR3 reads CATSQEEETQYF. CDR3 DNA sequence: TGTGCCACCAGTCAGGAAGAAGAGACCCAGTACTTC.

The chain carries TRBV6-6 and TRBJ2-5, with D perhaps assigned TRBD1 or TRBD2 (6 bases each). The CDR3 runs 13 residues. Germline CDR1 reads MNHNY; CDR2 reads SVGAGI (reference sequence). The CDR3 DNA follows: TGTACCGGCAGTACGAGGGGGGACAATGAGCAGTACTTC. Its translation is CTGSTRGDNEQYF.

The CDR3 spells CASSSGPQQETQYF. The CDR3 nucleotides are TGTGCCAGCAGCTCGGGACCGCAACAAGAGACCCAGTACTTC. This chain uses TRBV7-2 with TRBJ2-5; D tentatively fits TRBD1 or TRBD2 (5 bases each). Trimming removed 4 bases from V and 2 bases from J, with 11 bases in between. CDR3 length: 14 amino acids. CDR1 and CDR2 (germline): SGHTA, FQGNSA.

This chain joins TRBV28 and TRBJ2-2; D may be TRBD1 (5 bases). The germline V gene encodes CDR1 MDHEN and CDR2 SYDVKM. The CDR3 loop spans 12 amino acids. Trimming shortened V by 4 bases and J by 6 bases, and 6 bases separated the two germline ends. The chain's CDR3 is CASSWGAGELFF. The CDR3 DNA sequence: TGTGCCAGCAGTTGGGGCGCCGGGGAGCTGTTTTTT.

The V gene is TRBV10-3, the J gene TRBJ2-7; D ambiguous. V shed 6 bases and J shed 4 bases, with 13 bases lying between them. Germline V lookup: CDR1 ENHRY, CDR2 SYGVKD. The CDR3 is 13 residues long. CDR3 coding DNA: TGTGCCATCAGGGATGGGTCCAGGTACGAGCAGTACTTC. Encoded protein: CAIRDGSRYEQYF.

In this sample, this clonotype turned up a few times. The chain couples TRBV7-2 to TRBJ1-4, with a possible D match to TRBD1 (6 bases). Germline V gene lookup returns CDR1 SGHTA and CDR2 FQGNSA. The V end lost 4 bases, the J end lost 7 bases, and 16 bases lay between the germline ends. CDR3 size: 15 residues. CDR3 amino acids: CASSSHAGTREKLFF. In DNA form, the CDR3 reads TGTGCCAGCAGCTCCCATGCCGGGACACGTGAAAAACTGTTTTTT.

In its sample, this clonotype was seen a few times. The genes are TRBV7-9 and TRBJ1-6; unclear D gene. The CDR3 is 12 amino acids. Per the germline V gene, CDR1 is SEHNR and CDR2 is FQNEAQ (reference sequence). The ends were cut back, 1 base at V and 11 bases at J, with 6 bases in the middle. The CDR3 protein is CASSLGGAPLHF. CDR3 DNA sequence: TGTGCCAGCAGCTTAGGCGGGGCACCCCTCCACTTT.

The CDR3 DNA reads TGTGCCAGCAGTTTAGCGGCGGGAGGTTTAGAGACCCAGTACTTC. It codes for CASSLAAGGLETQYF. The chain couples TRBV28 to TRBJ2-5; the match to TRBD2 covers 8 bases. CDR1 is MDHEN, CDR2 SYDVKM, per germline. The CDR3 is 15 residues long. V dropped 2 bases and J dropped 4; count of bases not matched to a gene: 6.

This rearrangement joins TRBV5-1 to TRBJ2-5; either TRBD1 or TRBD2 may fit D (5 bases each). This CDR3 has 15 residues. V was cut by 4 bases and J by 5 bases, with 18 bases left in between. Germline-derived CDR1 and CDR2 are SGHRS and YFSETQ. CDR3 region: CASSTRDPRYETQYF. DNA for the CDR3: TGCGCCAGCAGCACAAGGGACCCCCGTTATGAGACCCAGTACTTC.

The chain couples TRBV20-1 to TRBJ2-1; TRBD2 matches at 11 bases. This CDR3 is built from 15 residues. Germline CDR1 and CDR2: DFQATT and SNEGSKA (reference sequence). V shed 5 bases, J shed 7 bases, and the junction held 10 bases outside the gene matches. The CDR3 sequence is CSAGSGTSGWNEQFF. CDR3 sequence (DNA): TGCAGTGCTGGGTCCGGGACTAGCGGATGGAATGAGCAGTTCTTC.

This clonotype was picked up a small number of times. The chain employs TRBV15 and TRBJ2-7, with D hard to call. The germline gives CDR1 LNHNV, CDR2 YYDKDF (reference sequence). V lost 3 bases, J lost 2 bases, and 14 bases lay in between. This CDR3 has 15 residues. This CDR3 is CATSRAGAAAYEQYF. CDR3 in DNA: TGTGCCACCAGCAGGGCCGGAGCAGCCGCCTACGAGCAGTACTTC.

V and J are TRBV5-1 and TRBJ1-1; weak D call: TRBD1 (5 bases). There are 15 residues in the CDR3. The V and J ends lost 0 bases and 5 bases respectively, with 14 bases between them. Germline V gene data show CDR1 as SGHRS and CDR2 as YFSETQ. The CDR3: CASSLALGTRTEAFF. The CDR3 coding sequence is TGCGCCAGCAGCTTGGCCCTGGGGACGAGGACTGAAGCTTTCTTT.

J is TRBJ2-7 and V is TRBV4-3; 7 bases map to TRBD2. The CDR3 runs to 16 residues. V was pared by 4 bases and J by 5 bases, with 14 bases of the junction left unmatched. Germline CDR1 reads LGHNA; CDR2 reads YSLEER. CDR3: CASSRSSGLDYDEQYF. CDR3 nucleotide sequence: TGCGCCAGCAGCCGGTCTAGCGGACTTGATTACGACGAGCAGTACTTC.

This clonotype was found once. This chain links TRBV28 with TRBJ1-4; 7 nucleotides align to TRBD1. CDR3 size: 14 residues. Trimming removed 6 bases from V and 2 bases from J; junction bases left unmatched: 3. Germline loops: CDR1 MDHEN, CDR2 SYDVKM. The CDR3 is CASRPQGTNEKLFF. CDR3 sequence (DNA): TGTGCCAGCAGGCCACAGGGGACTAATGAAAAACTGTTTTTT. Filled out from reference TRBV28 and TRBJ1-4, the complete variable domain reads DVKVTQSSRYLVKRTGEKVFLECVQDMDHENMFWYRQDPGLGLRLIYFSYDVKMKEKGDIPEGYSVSREKKERFSLILESASTNQTSMYLCASRPQGTNEKLFFGSGTQLSVL.